This TCR beta chain is drawn from a study of blood T cell repertoires in COVID-19. Study in general: Some COVID-19 samples were acute and others convalescent; all came from the United States, Italy and Spain.

The CDR3 is 15 residues long. J gave up 5 bases and V 4 bases, and 4 bases lay outside the gene matches. Germline values: CDR1 SGHRS, CDR2 YFSETQ. Clones were sequenced by immunoSEQ multiplex PCR, and TCRdb holds only the in-frame ones, with some missing. The table has 90,000 to 140,000 clones, roughly 80% seen once; the top ten hold 15%. J is TRBJ2-2 and V is TRBV5-1; 11 bases match TRBD1. The sample comprised peripheral blood. This TCR was recovered from a woman over 75 with acute or convalescent COVID-19. Here the CDR3 reads CASSAGQGVTGELFF. CDR3 in DNA: TGCGCCAGCAGCGCGGGACAGGGGGTTACCGGGGAGCTGTTTTTT.